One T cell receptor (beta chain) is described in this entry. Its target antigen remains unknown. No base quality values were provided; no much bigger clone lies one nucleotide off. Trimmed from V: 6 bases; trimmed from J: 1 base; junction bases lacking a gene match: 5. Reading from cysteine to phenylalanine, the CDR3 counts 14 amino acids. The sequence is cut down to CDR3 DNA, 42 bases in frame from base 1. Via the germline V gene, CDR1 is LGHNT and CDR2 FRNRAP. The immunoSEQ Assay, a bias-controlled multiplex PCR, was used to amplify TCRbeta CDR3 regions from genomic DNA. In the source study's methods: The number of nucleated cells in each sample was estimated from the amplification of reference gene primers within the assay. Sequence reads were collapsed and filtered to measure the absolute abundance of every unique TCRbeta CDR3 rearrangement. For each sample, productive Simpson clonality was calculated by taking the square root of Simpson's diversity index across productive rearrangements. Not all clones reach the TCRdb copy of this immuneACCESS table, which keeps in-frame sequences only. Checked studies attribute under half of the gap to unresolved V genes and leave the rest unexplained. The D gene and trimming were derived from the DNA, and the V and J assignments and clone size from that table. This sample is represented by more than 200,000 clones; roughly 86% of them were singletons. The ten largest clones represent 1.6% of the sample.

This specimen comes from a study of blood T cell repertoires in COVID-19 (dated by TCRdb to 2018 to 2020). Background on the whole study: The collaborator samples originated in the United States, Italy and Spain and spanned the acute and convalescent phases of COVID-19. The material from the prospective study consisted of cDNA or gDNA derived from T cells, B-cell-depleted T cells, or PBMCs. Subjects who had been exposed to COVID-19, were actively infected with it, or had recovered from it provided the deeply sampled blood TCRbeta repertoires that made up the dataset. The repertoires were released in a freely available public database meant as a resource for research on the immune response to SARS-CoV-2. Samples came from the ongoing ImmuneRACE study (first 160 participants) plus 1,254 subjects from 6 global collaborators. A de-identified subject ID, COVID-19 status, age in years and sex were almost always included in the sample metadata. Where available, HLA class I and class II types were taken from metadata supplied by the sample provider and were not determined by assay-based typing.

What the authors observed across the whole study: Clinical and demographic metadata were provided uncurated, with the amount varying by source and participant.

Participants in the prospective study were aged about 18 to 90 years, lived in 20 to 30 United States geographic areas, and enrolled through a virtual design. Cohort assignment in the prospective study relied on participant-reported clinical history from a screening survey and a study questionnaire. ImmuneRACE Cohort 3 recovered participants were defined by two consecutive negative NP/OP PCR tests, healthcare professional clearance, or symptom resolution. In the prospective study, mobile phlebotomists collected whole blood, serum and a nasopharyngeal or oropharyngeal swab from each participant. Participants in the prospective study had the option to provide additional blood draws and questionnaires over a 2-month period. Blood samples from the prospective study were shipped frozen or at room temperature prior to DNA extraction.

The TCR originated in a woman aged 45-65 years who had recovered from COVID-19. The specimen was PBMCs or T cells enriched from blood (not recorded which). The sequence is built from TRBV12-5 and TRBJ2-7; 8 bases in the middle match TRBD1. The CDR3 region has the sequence CASGSGQASYEQYF. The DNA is TGTGCTAGTGGATCGGGACAGGCGTCCTACGAGCAGTACTTC.